This T cell receptor beta chain was sequenced for a study of Ad26.COV2.S vaccination and SARS-CoV-2 variants. Study as a whole: Ad26.COV2.S given intramuscularly, once or twice 56 days apart. Study-wide results and limits: Total responses of T cells may have been underestimated by the analyses of TCR breadth and depth. Vaccinated individuals (as opposed to placebo recipients) had higher spike-specific TCR breadth. Vaccine recipients and placebo recipients showed similar non-spike TCR breadth.

The CDR3 extends over 13 amino acids. Germline CDR1 WNHNN, CDR2 SYGVQD (reference sequence). With 2 bases removed from V and 7 bases from J, the gap between germline ends came to 9 bases. On this clone itself: The target antigen is unknown.

Data came from immunoSEQ multiplex PCR; TCRdb stores just in-frame clones and leaves some out. Seen here are about 400,000 clones, around 87% observed once, and the top ten hold less than 4.5%. Described treatment: 15 to 20 received Ad26.COV2.S at low or high dose, single or two shots; 5 received placebo; per-sample allocation not given. The study sampled participants on day 63 after the first vaccine or placebo injection. The chain links TRBV10-1 to TRBJ1-5, with a weak D call TRBD1 (5 bases). This TCR was recovered from a person aged 18-65 years who received the Ad26.COV2.S COVID-19 vaccine or a placebo. Sample: peripheral blood, taken in a trial of Ad26.COV2.S vaccine versus placebo. CDR3 in DNA: TGCGCCAGCAGTGAGGGGGCAGGGCAGCCCCAGCATTTT. It codes for CASSEGAGQPQHF.